This paragraph covers one T cell receptor beta chain sequence. This sample was included in a study of shared clonotypes between healthy human individuals. The CDR3 runs 14 residues. Trimming took 3 bases from V and 0 from J, leaving 9 bases between them. The germline V gene encodes CDR1 SGHRS and CDR2 YFSETQ. Deep-level running was used for the assay. The repertoire was sequenced with immunoSEQ multiplex PCR; TCRdb's copy has only in-frame clones and lacks some. Among roughly 1.4 million clones, approximately 98.5% were seen once, and the ten largest hold 0.36%. This receptor was obtained from a man between 25 and 39 years old in good health. The chain couples TRBV5-1 to TRBJ2-5; D gene unclear. Sequences were obtained from naive CD4+ T cells sorted from blood. Documented subset: CD45RA+ positively selected. The CDR3 nucleotides are TGCGCCAGCAGCTCGGAGTCGTACCAAGAGACCCAGTACTTC. It yields the protein CASSSESYQETQYF.